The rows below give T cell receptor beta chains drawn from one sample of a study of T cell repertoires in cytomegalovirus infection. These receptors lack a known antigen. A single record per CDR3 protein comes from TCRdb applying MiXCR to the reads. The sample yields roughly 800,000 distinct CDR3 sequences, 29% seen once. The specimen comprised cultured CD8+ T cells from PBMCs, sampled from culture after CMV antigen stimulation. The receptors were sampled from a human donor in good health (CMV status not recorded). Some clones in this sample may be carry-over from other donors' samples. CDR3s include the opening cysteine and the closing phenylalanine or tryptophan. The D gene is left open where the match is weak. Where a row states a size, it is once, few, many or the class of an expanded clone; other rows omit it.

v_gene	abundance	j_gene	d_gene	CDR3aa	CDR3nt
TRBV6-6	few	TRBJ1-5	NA	CASSYSPTGTQPQHF	TGTGCCAGCAGTTACTCGCCGACAGGAACTCAGCCCCAGCATTTT
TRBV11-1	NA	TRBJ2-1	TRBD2	CASSFGGGNYNEQFF	TGTGCCAGCAGCTTCGGCGGGGGAAACTACAATGAGCAGTTCTTC
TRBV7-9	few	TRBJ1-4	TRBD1	CASSSQTNRGEYRNEKLFF	TGTGCCAGCAGCTCCCAGACAAACAGGGGAGAATATCGGAATGAAAAACTGTTTTTT
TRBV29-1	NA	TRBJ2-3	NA	CSGGRLGATDTQYF	TGCAGCGGCGGAAGGCTGGGGGCCACAGATACGCAGTATTTT
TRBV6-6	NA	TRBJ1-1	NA	CASSYGEVLTEAFF	TGTGCCAGCAGTTACGGCGAGGTGCTCACTGAAGCTTTCTTT
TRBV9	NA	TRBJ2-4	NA	CASSGFLDIQYF	TGTGCCAGCAGCGGTTTTCTCGACATTCAGTACTTC
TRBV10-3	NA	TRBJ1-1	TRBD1	CAIRLTGPNTEAFF	TGTGCCATCAGACTGACAGGGCCTAACACTGAAGCTTTCTTT
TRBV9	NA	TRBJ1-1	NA	CASSVSSGTEAFF	TGTGCCAGCAGCGTTTCTTCTGGGACTGAAGCTTTCTTT
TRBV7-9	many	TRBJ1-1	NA	CASSFGGGNTEAFF	TGTGCCAGCAGCTTTGGGGGGGGGAACACTGAAGCTTTCTTT
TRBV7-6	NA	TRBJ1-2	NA	CASSPSDSRYGYTF	TGTGCCAGCAGCCCGTCCGACAGCCGCTATGGCTACACCTTC
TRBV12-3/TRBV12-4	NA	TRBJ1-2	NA	CASSLGWAGGYTF	TGTGCCAGCAGTTTGGGGTGGGCAGGTGGCTACACCTTC
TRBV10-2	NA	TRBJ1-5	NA	CASKAGAGQPQHF	TGCGCCAGCAAAGCAGGGGCGGGCCAGCCCCAGCATTTT
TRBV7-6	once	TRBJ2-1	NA	CASSPQVGNEQFF	TGTGCTAGCAGCCCACAGGTGGGCAATGAGCAGTTCTTC
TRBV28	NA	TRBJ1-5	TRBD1	CATNDRGHQPQHF	TGTGCCACCAACGACAGGGGGCATCAGCCCCAGCATTTT
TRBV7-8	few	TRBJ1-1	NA	CASSLMITEAFF	TGTGCCAGCAGCTTAATGATCACTGAAGCTTTCTTT
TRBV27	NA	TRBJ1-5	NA	CASSFSRQYQPQHF	TGTGCCAGCAGTTTCTCAAGGCAGTATCAGCCCCAGCATTTT
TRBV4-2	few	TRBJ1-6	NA	CASSPEEAGLNNSPLHF	TGTGCCAGCAGCCCAGAGGAGGCAGGGTTGAATAATTCACCCCTCCACTTT
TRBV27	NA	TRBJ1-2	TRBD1	CASSLAGRGEDYGYTF	TGTGCCAGCAGTTTAGCCGGCAGGGGGGAGGACTATGGCTACACCTTC
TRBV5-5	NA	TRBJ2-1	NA	CASSPLPVGEGVSYNEQFF	TGTGCCAGCTCCCCATTACCCGTCGGTGAGGGTGTTTCCTACAATGAGCAGTTCTTC
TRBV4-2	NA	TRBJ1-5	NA	CASSQGDQPQHF	TGTGCCAGCAGCCAAGGGGATCAGCCCCAGCATTTT
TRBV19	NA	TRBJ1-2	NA	CASSTPRERVGGYTF	TGTGCCAGTAGTACCCCCAGGGAGCGAGTAGGTGGCTACACCTTC
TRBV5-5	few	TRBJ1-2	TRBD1	CASSPGQGLGYTF	TGTGCCAGCAGTCCGGGACAGGGTCTAGGCTACACCTTC
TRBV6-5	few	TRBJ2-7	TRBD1	CASRGTGVSYEQYF	TGTGCCAGCAGGGGGACAGGGGTCAGCTACGAGCAGTACTTC
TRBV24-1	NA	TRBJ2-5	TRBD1	CATRAWDRRSGLETQYF	TGTGCCACCAGAGCTTGGGACAGGAGAAGTGGTTTGGAGACCCAGTACTTC
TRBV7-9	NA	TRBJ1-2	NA	CASSLAPMTNYGYTF	TGTGCCAGCAGCTTAGCGCCGATGACTAACTATGGCTACACCTTC
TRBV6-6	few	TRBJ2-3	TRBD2	CASSYLKRGVTDTQYF	TGTGCCAGCAGTTACCTTAAGCGGGGGGTCACAGATACGCAGTATTTT
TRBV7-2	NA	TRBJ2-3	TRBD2	CASSLVLAGAPFSSDTQYF	TGTGCCAGCAGCTTAGTACTAGCGGGGGCCCCCTTTAGCTCAGATACGCAGTATTTT
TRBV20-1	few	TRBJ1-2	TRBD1	CSARVDRGSGGYTF	TGCAGTGCTAGAGTGGACAGGGGTTCTGGAGGCTACACCTTC
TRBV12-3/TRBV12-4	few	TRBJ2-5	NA	CASSLGDQPSETQYF	TGTGCCAGCAGTTTAGGGGACCAACCAAGTGAGACCCAGTACTTC
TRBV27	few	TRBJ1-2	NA	CASSLGGVSYGYTF	TGTGCCAGCAGTTTGGGAGGCGTATCCTATGGCTACACCTTC
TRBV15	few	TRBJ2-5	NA	CATSRVDSLSPETQYF	TGTGCCACCAGCAGAGTGGACAGCCTCTCCCCAGAGACCCAGTACTTC